A selection of T cell receptor beta chains follows, all from one sample in a study of T-cell reconstitution after alpha-beta-depleted transplantation in children. In TCRdb, the PCR reads were re-called with MiXCR into one record per CDR3 protein. The table records some 180,000 distinct CDR3 sequences, roughly 6.6% of them present only once. Sequencing was performed on PBMCs, taken before TCRalphabeta/CD19-depleted stem cell transplant. These TCRs come from a boy younger than 10 with acute lymphoblastic leukemia, due to receive a stem cell transplant. Both conserved end residues are part of each CDR3. A clone size is listed for some rows: how often the clone was seen (once, few, many), or a class if it is expanded.

CDR3 | V | size
CASSQQKGTGKNEQFF | TRBV7-9 | many
CASSQDMNEQYF | TRBV4-1 | many
CASSFKGAVMNTEAFF | TRBV12-3/TRBV12-4 | many
CASSFGGRDEQYF | TRBV6-2/TRBV6-3 | NA
CASSLAGSVPGNTIYF | TRBV5-1 | NA
CSASPLIGGEQYF | TRBV20-1 | few
CASTSGQAGANVLTF | TRBV27 | many
CSARDPTFAVGPFSEQYF | TRBV20-1 | many
CAAVSSGANVLTF | TRBV12-3/TRBV12-4 | many
CASSLLGQGKYNEQFF | TRBV28 | many
CASSHVQGKPYTEAFF | TRBV6-2/TRBV6-3 | NA
CASSPMGTNTDTQYF | TRBV4-3 | many
CASSREDKETQYF | TRBV7-3 | many
CASSQESAPGGPGEQFF | TRBV4-1 | many
CASLGRDFLEQYF | TRBV10-2 | many
CASSGQGAYQETQYF | TRBV18 | NA
CSVRRMNTEAFF | TRBV29-1 | many
CASESGSGIDTQYF | TRBV6-1 | few
CASRIGGPGYEQYF | TRBV6-2/TRBV6-3 | NA